The 9 T cell receptor beta chains below all came from one sample that was sequenced in a study of blood T cell repertoires in COVID-19. TCRdb's table, derived via immunoSEQ multiplex PCR, lists solely in-frame clones and lacks some. The table includes 250,000 to 350,000 clones, 86% detected once. Sample: peripheral blood. The receptors come from a woman aged 30 to 39 who had recovered from COVID-19.

The chain has TRBV6-5 and TRBJ1-6, with TRBD1 matching over 9 bases. Trimming at V came to 11 bases and at J to 10 bases, leaving 9 bases not matched to a gene. Germline lookup yields CDR1 MNHEY and CDR2 SVGAGI. This CDR3 has 13 residues. CDR3 DNA: TGTGCCGGGGCAGGGACAGGGCGGTCACCCCTCCACTTT. Encoded protein: CAGAGTGRSPLHF.

The chain is built from TRBV19 and TRBJ1-3; D ambiguous. V was clipped by 8 bases and J by 1 base, with 12 bases between them. The CDR3 spans 14 residues. Per the germline V gene, CDR1 is LNHDA and CDR2 is SQIVND (reference sequence). This CDR3 reads CASQRGSSGNTIYF. CDR3 nucleotides: TGTGCCAGTCAAAGAGGATCTTCTGGAAACACCATATATTTT.

The rearrangement links TRBV28 to TRBJ1-6; 7 bases are shared with TRBD1. V lost 8 bases to trimming and J lost 10 bases; unmatched junction nucleotides: 8. CDR1 is MDHEN and CDR2 is SYDVKM in the germline V gene. The CDR3 is 13 amino acids. Written as DNA, the CDR3 is TGTGCCAGCGCCGGGACAGCCCAGTCACCCCTCCACTTT. It is translated as CASAGTAQSPLHF.

A single count supports this clone. The rearrangement uses TRBV15 and TRBJ1-5; D gene ambiguous. The CDR3 is 17 amino acids. V lost 1 base to trimming and J lost 0 bases, with 13 bases between them. Per germline, CDR1 LNHNV and CDR2 YYDKDF (reference sequence). The chain's CDR3 is CATSRAGRDFSNQPQHF. CDR3 sequence (DNA): TGTGCCACCAGCAGAGCTGGCAGAGACTTTAGCAATCAGCCCCAGCATTTT. Full variable domain (missing parts from reference TRBV15 and TRBJ1-5): DAMVIQNPRYQVTQFGKPVTLSCSQTLNHNVMYWYQQKSSQAPKLLFHYYDKDFNNEADTPDNFQSRRPNTSFCFLDIRSPGLGDTAMYLCATSRAGRDFSNQPQHFGDGTRLSIL.

The chain recombines TRBV21-1 with TRBJ1-1. TRBV21-1 is a pseudogene. The CDR3 sequence is 15 residues long. The CDR3 DNA sequence: TGTGCCAGCACCCAACGGGGTTCGGGGAACACTGAAGCTTTCTTT. Translating gives CASTQRGSGNTEAFF.

J is TRBJ1-5 and V is TRBV24-1; unclear D gene. Germline CDR1 is KGHDR and CDR2 is SFDVKD. V lost 5 bases and J lost 0, with 7 bases in between. The length of the CDR3 is 14 residues. In DNA, the CDR3 is TGTGCCACCAGTGTCGGTTATAGCAATCAGCCCCAGCATTTT. This encodes CATSVGYSNQPQHF.

This clone was detected only once. The chain couples TRBV19 to TRBJ1-3; D not resolved. The CDR3 has 15 amino acids. V shed 4 bases and J shed 2 bases, with 12 bases lying between them. The germline V gene has CDR1 LNHDA and CDR2 SQIVND (reference sequence). CDR3 nucleotide sequence: TGTGCCAGTAGTAGGGCGGGCGCTACTGGAAACACCATATATTTT. Its protein product is CASSRAGATGNTIYF.

V usage is TRBV9 and J usage is TRBJ2-7; tentative D call: TRBD2 (5 bases). CDR3 size: 15 residues. The V gene's germline CDR1 is SGDLS and CDR2 YYNGEE. The ends were cut back, 0 bases at V and 4 bases at J, with 14 bases in the middle. The CDR3 here is CASSVGGGGSYEQYF. The CDR3 DNA reads TGTGCCAGCAGCGTAGGAGGAGGAGGTTCTTACGAGCAGTACTTC.

V and J are TRBV10-3 and TRBJ1-2; perhaps TRBD1 as D (5 bases). The CDR3 runs 16 residues. In germline, CDR1 is ENHRY, CDR2 SYGVKD. Trimming pared 5 bases from V and 2 bases from J, leaving 18 bases between. CDR3 in DNA: TGTGCCATCAGTCCCCGGGGAGGGGAGTCAAACTATGGCTACACCTTC. Translating gives CAISPRGGESNYGYTF.